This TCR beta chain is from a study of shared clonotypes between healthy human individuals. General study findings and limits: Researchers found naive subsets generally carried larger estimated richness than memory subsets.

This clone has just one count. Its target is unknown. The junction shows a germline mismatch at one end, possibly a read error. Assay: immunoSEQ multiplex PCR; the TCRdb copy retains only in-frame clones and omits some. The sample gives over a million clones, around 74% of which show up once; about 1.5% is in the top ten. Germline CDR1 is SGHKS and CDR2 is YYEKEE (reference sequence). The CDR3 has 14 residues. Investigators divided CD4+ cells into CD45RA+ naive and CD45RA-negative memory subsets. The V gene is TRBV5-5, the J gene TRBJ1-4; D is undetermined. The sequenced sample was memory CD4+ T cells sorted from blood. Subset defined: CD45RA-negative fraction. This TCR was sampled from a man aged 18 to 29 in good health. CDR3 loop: CASSLDWTNEKLFF. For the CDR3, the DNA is TGTGCCAGCAGTTTGGACTGGACTAATGAAAAACTGTTTTTT.